This TCR beta chain was identified during a study of human T cells and chemical hapten exposure. For the study at large: Patients' scalps got diphenylcyclopropenone weekly throughout the approximately 22-week study.

Time point in this sample: patch test 2, 6 weeks after DPC sensitization. The treatment: therapeutic diphenylcyclopropenone sensitization with weekly scalp DPC. Phlebotomy was performed prior to application of every patch test. Extraction yielded total RNA from whole blood (unfractionated). The CDR3 contains 12 residues. Germline V gene lookup returns CDR1 GTSNPN and CDR2 SVGIG (reference sequence). The ends lost 7 bases at V and 4 bases at J; junction bases unmatched: 4. Methods used by the authors: From roughly 23,000 to 700,000 TCRs were found per sample, with a median of 95,638. TCRdb re-derived calls from the RACE reads in MiXCR, one entry per CDR3 protein. The V and J calls shown here were made by TCRdb, not taken from the authors' results. The table lists more than 75,000 distinct CDR3 sequences, about a tenth of them singletons. This clonotype was counted at least ten times.

The specimen comprised whole blood, sampled in connection with sensitization to the hapten diphenylcyclopropenone (DPC). V usage is TRBV30 and J usage is TRBJ1-3; 7 bases are a match to TRBD1. The TCR was taken from a woman aged 40 to 50 with alopecia areata. Some clones in this sample may be carry-over from other donors' samples. Written as DNA, the CDR3 is TGTGCCTTCGAGACAGGGGGAAACACCATATATTTT. Translating it yields CAFETGGNTIYF.